The clone carrying this T cell receptor beta chain was detected a few times. This sample stems from a study of tumor-infiltrating lymphocytes in primary liver carcinoma. A constant-region primer primed TCR beta cDNA synthesis from about 530 ng of total RNA. Three nested multiplex PCR rounds, a slightly modified ARM-PCR, produced the libraries for TCR beta. Rounds one and two of PCR, each of roughly 10 cycles, were primed with TRBV1-TRBV30 forward primers and a C-beta reverse primer. TCRdb reprocessed the multiplex PCR reads with MiXCR, giving one entry per CDR3 protein. The sample has about 200,000 distinct CDR3 sequences; around three fifths are singletons. Blood RNA originated from unsorted whole blood, with germline DNA additionally extracted. Germline CDR1 is SGHKS and CDR2 is YYEKEE (reference sequence). Trimming stripped 0 bases from V and 1 base from J, with 14 bases between. This CDR3 spans 17 amino acids.

The V call is TRBV5-5, the J call TRBJ2-4; the D is unclear. Material: peripheral blood. The TCR was taken from a woman in her fifties or sixties with primary liver carcinoma and hepatitis B virus infection. In nucleotides, the CDR3 is TGTGCCAGCAGCTTGGGCCCCCGGGCCCCGGCCAAAAACATTCAGTACTTC. Protein: CASSLGPRAPAKNIQYF. The full variable domain, rest sourced from reference TRBV5-5 and TRBJ2-4, is DAGVTQSPTHLIKTRGQQVTLRCSPISGHKSVSWYQQVLGQGPQFIFQYYEKEERGRGNFPDRFSARQFPNYSSELNVNALLLGDSALYLCASSLGPRAPAKNIQYFGAGTRLSVL.